This entry lists 29 T cell receptor beta chains sequenced from one sample in a study of technical replicates of blood from several donors. The repertoire was sequenced with immunoSEQ multiplex PCR; TCRdb's copy has only in-frame clones and lacks some. This sample has 80,000 to 85,000 clones, with 89% found just once. Sequencing was carried out using T cells isolated from PBMCs. All receptors derive from a human donor in good health.

The chain uses TRBV4-1 and TRBJ2-3; D ambiguous. Germline loops: CDR1 MGHRA, CDR2 YSYEKL. CDR3 length: 15 amino acids. The V end was cut by 1 base, the J end by 2 bases, with 10 bases between. This CDR3 reads CASSQASLATDTQYF. CDR3 nucleotides: TGCGCCAGCAGCCAAGCTTCTCTGGCCACAGATACGCAGTATTTT.

The chain recombines TRBV2 with TRBJ1-4, with D perhaps matching TRBD1 (5 bases). Trimming took off 4 bases at V and 7 bases at J, with 16 bases between the two ends. Germline values: CDR1 SNHLY, CDR2 FYNNEI. The CDR3 runs 15 residues. The CDR3 loop reads CASSGVGEDAEKLFF. Written as DNA, the CDR3 is TGTGCCAGCAGTGGGGTAGGGGAAGATGCTGAAAAACTGTTTTTT.

This chain joins TRBV5-1 and TRBJ2-1; 7 bases are shared with TRBD2. Losses at the gene ends were 3 bases for V and 8 bases for J; bases not matched to a gene: 5. CDR1 is SGHRS, CDR2 YFSETQ, per germline. The CDR3 has 13 residues. CDR3 amino acids: CASSSRAGDEQFF. The CDR3 DNA follows: TGCGCCAGCAGCTCGCGGGCGGGGGATGAGCAGTTCTTC.

This clone appeared a few times. The chain combines TRBV10-1 with TRBJ2-1; D gene ambiguous. Trimming removed 2 bases at V and 7 bases at J, with 9 bases between. CDR3 length: 13 residues. From germline, CDR1 is WNHNN and CDR2 SYGVQD (reference sequence). The CDR3 DNA reads TGCGCCAGCAGTGAGGTTTTCGCGAATGAGCAGTTCTTC. It codes for CASSEVFANEQFF.

The chain combines TRBV11-3 with TRBJ2-1, with 9 bases matching TRBD2. CDR3 length: 19 residues. With V trimmed by 0 bases and J by 4 bases, 13 bases remained unmatched. Germline V lookup: CDR1 SGHNT, CDR2 YENEEA. The CDR3 here is CASSLDLMLAGPFYNEQFF. The CDR3 DNA is TGTGCCAGCAGCTTAGATTTAATGCTAGCGGGGCCCTTTTACAATGAGCAGTTCTTC.

The chain carries TRBV5-4 and TRBJ1-2; D is ambiguous. V lost 3 bases to trimming and J lost 4 bases, with 10 bases between them. The CDR3 runs 13 residues. The germline gives CDR1 SGHNT, CDR2 YYREEE (reference sequence). The CDR3 loop reads CASSSGLSYGYTF. CDR3 nucleotides: TGTGCCAGCAGCTCTGGACTTAGCTATGGCTACACCTTC. The whole variable domain, filled in from reference TRBV5-4 and TRBJ1-2, reads ETGVTQSPTHLIKTRGQQVTLRCSSQSGHNTVSWYQQALGQGPQFIFQYYREEENGRGNFPPRFSGLQFPNYSSELNVNALELDDSALYLCASSSGLSYGYTFGSGTRLTVV.

The rearrangement uses TRBV19 and TRBJ1-5; no definite D call. V was cut by 10 bases and J by 0 bases, with 16 bases left in between. This CDR3 contains 15 residues. Germline values: CDR1 LNHDA, CDR2 SQIVND (reference sequence). In nucleotides, the CDR3 is TGTGCCACCACTCCATCGGGGAATAGCAATCAGCCCCAGCATTTT. It is translated as CATTPSGNSNQPQHF.

This clone was recorded once. The chain links TRBV27 to TRBJ2-7, with TRBD1 identical over 12 bases. Germline CDR1 and CDR2: MNHEY and SMNVEV (reference sequence). V dropped 6 bases and J dropped 5; count of bases not matched to a gene: 5. The CDR3 spans 14 residues. The CDR3 protein is CASRPGQGANEQYF. The CDR3 region has the DNA TGTGCCAGCAGACCGGGACAGGGGGCCAACGAGCAGTACTTC.

The chain uses TRBV7-9 and TRBJ1-4; unclear D gene. This CDR3 has 19 residues. Germline CDR1 and CDR2: SEHNR and FQNEAQ (reference sequence). The ends were cut back, 5 bases at V and 6 bases at J, with 28 bases in the middle. The CDR3 here is CASSRIEPGVNEVYEKLFF. In DNA, the CDR3 is TGTGCCAGCAGCCGAATCGAACCGGGAGTTAACGAGGTTTATGAAAAACTGTTTTTT.

This clone has a single count. The rearrangement links TRBV5-4 to TRBJ1-2; TRBD1 matches at 10 bases. Trimming at V came to 2 bases and at J to 3 bases, leaving 4 bases not matched to a gene. The germline V gene encodes CDR1 SGHNT and CDR2 YYREEE (reference sequence). The CDR3 runs 15 residues. CDR3 protein: CASSFFGTGDYGYTF. CDR3 DNA sequence: TGTGCCAGCAGCTTCTTCGGGACAGGGGACTATGGCTACACCTTC.

In its sample, this clone was seen a few times. The rearrangement links TRBV19 to TRBJ2-7, with TRBD2 matching over 8 bases. J lost 3 bases, V lost 3 bases, and 7 bases had no gene match. Germline V gives CDR1 LNHDA, CDR2 SQIVND (reference sequence). CDR3 length: 15 residues. CDR3 sequence (DNA): TGTGCCAGTAGTATTGGCGGGAGGTACAGCTACGAGCAGTACTTC. Protein: CASSIGGRYSYEQYF.

This clone was recorded once. The chain joins TRBV7-8 to TRBJ2-3, with 10 nucleotides matching TRBD2. CDR1 is SGHVS and CDR2 is FQNEAQ in the germline V gene. V trimming: 6 bases; J trimming: 2 bases; junction bases outside the gene matches: 8. This CDR3 spans 16 amino acids. The CDR3 DNA follows: TGTGCCAGCAGGAGCGGGAGGGCCGCGGACACAGATACGCAGTATTTT. Residues: CASRSGRAADTDTQYF.

The gene calls are TRBV11-2 and TRBJ2-2; TRBD2 might be the D (6 bases). There are 15 residues in the CDR3. Looked up from germline, CDR1 is SGHAT and CDR2 is FQNNGV. V was shortened by 3 bases and J by 13 bases, with 21 bases between the two germline ends. The CDR3 region is CASSLGLRGWETLFF. CDR3 sequence (DNA): TGTGCCAGCAGCTTGGGCTTGCGGGGATGGGAGACGCTGTTTTTT.

The chain employs TRBV5-1 and TRBJ2-5; D is unresolved. CDR1 is SGHRS, CDR2 YFSETQ, per germline. The CDR3 consists of 13 residues. Trimming cost V 5 bases and J 1 base, with 9 bases left between them. In nucleotides, the CDR3 is TGCGCCAGCAGAATAAACACCCAAGAGACCCAGTACTTC. It translates to CASRINTQETQYF.

This clone was counted a single time. The chain combines TRBV27 with TRBJ1-2; D not resolved. CDR3 length: 13 residues. CDR1 is MNHEY and CDR2 is SMNVEV in the germline V gene (reference sequence). The V gene lost 6 bases and the J gene lost 5 bases, with 13 bases spanning the gap. The DNA of the CDR3 is TGTGCCAGCAGCTCTAGACTCCCGTATGGCTACACCTTC. Translation gives CASSSRLPYGYTF.

In the case of this clone: At one end the junction does not follow the germline gene, possibly because of a read error. The chain is built from TRBV7-7 and TRBJ2-5; 7 nucleotides agree with TRBD1. From germline, CDR1 is SSHAT and CDR2 FNYEAQ (reference sequence). CDR3 length equals 13 residues. CDR3: CASSQDRQETQYF. The CDR3 nucleotides read TGTGCTAGCAGCCAGGACAGGCAAGAGACCCAGTACTTC.

The chain links TRBV6-6 to TRBJ1-2; a weak D match, TRBD1 (6 bases). Trimming shortened V by 4 bases and J by 8 bases, and 17 bases separated the two germline ends. Germline assignment: CDR1 MNHNY and CDR2 SVGAGI (reference sequence). CDR3 length: 14 amino acids. CDR3 residues: CASSSGGAPGGYTF. DNA of the CDR3: TGTGCCAGCAGTTCCGGGGGGGCGCCTGGAGGCTACACCTTC.

The chain has TRBV14 and TRBJ2-7; 14 bases are shared with TRBD2. CDR1 SGHDN and CDR2 FVKESK come from the germline V gene. V gave up 2 bases and J gave up 4 bases; unmatched junction bases: 7. The CDR3 is 17 residues long. The CDR3 loop is CASSQRLAGGPRYEQYF. The CDR3, as DNA: TGTGCCAGCAGCCAACGACTAGCGGGAGGGCCCAGGTACGAGCAGTACTTC.

The rearrangement links TRBV7-8 to TRBJ2-7; TRBD1 matches 9 bases. V lost 5 bases, J lost 0 bases, and 5 bases stayed unmatched. Germline loops: CDR1 SGHVS, CDR2 FQNEAQ. The CDR3 totals 15 residues. The CDR3 coding sequence is TGTGCCAGCAGCCAGTCGACAGGGGGCTCCTACGAGCAGTACTTC. The encoded protein is CASSQSTGGSYEQYF.

This clone was found many times. V usage is TRBV19 and J usage is TRBJ2-1; the match to TRBD2 covers 7 bases. There are 14 residues in the CDR3. With V trimmed by 9 bases and J by 6 bases, 11 bases remained unmatched. Germline V lookup: CDR1 LNHDA, CDR2 SQIVND (reference sequence). The CDR3 spells CASSLGGLLNEQFF. The CDR3 nucleotides read TGTGCCAGCTCCTTGGGAGGGCTACTCAATGAGCAGTTCTTC.

This chain links TRBV18 with TRBJ2-3; D is undetermined. Germline V gene sequence: CDR1 KGHSH, CDR2 LQKENI. This CDR3 is 14 amino acids long. Trimming shortened V by 3 bases and J by 1 base, and 8 bases separated the two germline ends. CDR3 sequence: CASSPAHGTDTQYF. For the CDR3, the DNA is TGTGCCAGCTCACCCGCACACGGCACAGATACGCAGTATTTT.

The chain is built from TRBV6-6 and TRBJ1-1; TRBD1 might be the D (5 bases). CDR1 and CDR2 (germline): MNHNY, SVGAGI (reference sequence). The ends were cut back, 4 bases at V and 5 bases at J, with 8 bases in the middle. This CDR3 has 12 amino acids. In DNA, the CDR3 is TGTGCCAGCAGTTTCAGGGAAACTGAAGCTTTCTTT. It codes for CASSFRETEAFF.

This chain connects TRBV11-3 to TRBJ2-5; tentatively, D is TRBD1 (6 bases). The germline CDR1 and CDR2 sequences are SGHNT and YENEEA. The ends were cut back, 4 bases at V and 5 bases at J, with 14 bases in the middle. The length of the CDR3 is 14 residues. The CDR3 DNA reads as TGTGCCAGCAGCTCAACAGGGTCTGGGGAGACCCAGTACTTC. This encodes CASSSTGSGETQYF.

The chain carries TRBV10-3 and TRBJ1-1; D gene unclear. The CDR3 consists of 13 residues. Trimming removed 8 bases at V and 3 bases at J, with 13 bases between. Germline lookup yields CDR1 ENHRY and CDR2 SYGVKD. This chain's CDR3 is CAIGTGEDTEAFF. The CDR3 DNA follows: TGTGCCATCGGTACGGGTGAGGACACTGAAGCTTTCTTT.

The V gene is TRBV10-2, the J gene TRBJ2-7, with 7 bases that match TRBD1. Germline-derived CDR1 and CDR2 are WSHSY and SAAADI. The CDR3 consists of 13 residues. V lost 10 bases, J lost 0 bases, and 6 bases stayed unmatched. The CDR3 DNA sequence: TGCGCCATTCAGAGGGACAGCTCCTACGAGCAGTACTTC. Translation: CAIQRDSSYEQYF.

The J gene is TRBJ2-7, the V gene TRBV27; 7 bases map to TRBD1. V dropped 4 bases and J dropped 2; count of bases not matched to a gene: 2. The CDR3 totals 13 residues. Germline assignment: CDR1 MNHEY and CDR2 SMNVEV (reference sequence). CDR3 in amino acids: CASSWDSTYEQYF. The CDR3 DNA reads as TGTGCCAGCAGTTGGGACAGTACCTACGAGCAGTACTTC.

Only one count was recorded for this clone. The J gene is TRBJ2-2, the V gene TRBV2, with D possibly matching TRBD2 (6 bases). V shed 5 bases and J shed 6 bases, with 13 bases lying between them. Germline V gene lookup returns CDR1 SNHLY and CDR2 FYNNEI. The CDR3 extends over 14 amino acids. The CDR3 sequence is CASSPILASGELFF. The CDR3 region has the DNA TGTGCCAGCAGTCCAATACTAGCTTCCGGGGAGCTGTTTTTT.

V gene TRBV27 combines with J gene TRBJ2-5; TRBD1 agrees at 7 bases. The V gene's germline CDR1 is MNHEY and CDR2 SMNVEV (reference sequence). The length of the CDR3 is 14 residues. Germline trimming cut 5 bases from V and 2 bases from J; bases unmatched to any gene: 5. CDR3 sequence (DNA): TGTGCCAGCAGTAAGACAGGGAATCAAGAGACCCAGTACTTC. Its translation: CASSKTGNQETQYF.

The J gene is TRBJ1-5, the V gene TRBV19; TRBD1 matches 7 bases. Per the germline V gene, CDR1 is LNHDA and CDR2 is SQIVND (reference sequence). The V segment lost 8 bases and the J segment 1 base; nucleotides outside the gene matches: 8. The CDR3 consists of 15 residues. The CDR3 loop reads CASWDSRWSNQPQHF. CDR3 DNA: TGTGCCAGTTGGGACAGCCGCTGGAGCAATCAGCCCCAGCATTTT.